This T cell receptor (beta chain) comes out of a study of molecular identifiers for immune sequencing clone quantification. Study-wide context: The replicates split RNA from roughly 20,000 or 100,000 naive CD8 cells five ways and sequenced four.

Sorting recovered naive CD8 T cells on a CD8+CD4-CCR7+CD45RA+ profile. V lost 4 bases to trimming and J lost 1 base, with 16 bases between them. The germline V gene has CDR1 LGHNA and CDR2 YNFKEQ. The CDR3 contains 16 residues. Study-wide results and caveats: Clones that had above 20 RNA copies took up over 99% of effector molecules but under 1% in naive cells. Among some 1.1 million naive cells, spiked Jurkat TCR RNA from a single cell was reportedly detectable.

About this clonotype itself: Antigen unknown. Just one base apart from a much larger clone, this may be a read error.

MiXCR was run by TCRdb on the PCR reads, yielding one entry per CDR3 protein. The sample has some 650,000 distinct CDR3 sequences, 15% to 20% seen once. This sequence was found in a human donor in good health. Some libraries in this study had Jurkat cell RNA spiked in. The material sequenced was naive CD8+ T cells from blood, with Jurkat cell RNA spiked in. As for subset: FACS-sorted CD8+CD4-CCR7+CD45RA+ naive T cells. This chain uses TRBV4-2 with TRBJ1-2; possibly TRBD1 for D (5 bases). CDR3 amino acids: CASSREMGTYNYGYTF. DNA for the CDR3: TGTGCCAGCAGCCGGGAGATGGGGACTTATAACTATGGCTACACCTTC.